Listed below are T cell receptor beta chains from one sample, sequenced in a study of OX40 agonist ivuxolimab in advanced cancers. TCRdb keeps only in-frame clones here, not all; method: immunoSEQ multiplex PCR. The sample has some 96,000 clones, 85% to 95% seen once; the top ten hold about 0.49%. This sample comprised CD4+ or CD8+ T cells sorted from blood, obtained in a trial of the OX40 agonist ivuxolimab. Source of these receptors: an adult with an advanced solid tumor such as melanoma, head and neck, liver or kidney cancer. CDR3s include the opening cysteine and the closing phenylalanine or tryptophan. D genes are given only for firm matches. A row's size may be missing; if present it is once, few, many or a size class.

.	TRBV10-3	TRBJ2-5	few	17	TGTGCCATCAGTGAGTCGAGGGGAAAAGGAAACGGCGAGACCCAGTACTTC	CAISESRGKGNGETQYF
.	TRBV12-5	TRBJ1-3	.	14	TGTGCTAGTGGTTTGGAGAGCTCTGGAAACACCATATATTTT	CASGLESSGNTIYF
TRBD2	TRBV19	TRBJ2-1	.	16	TGTGCCAGTAGTTCCCTGGGACTAGCGGGAGTCAATGAGCAGTTCTTC	CASSSLGLAGVNEQFF
.	TRBV5-1	TRBJ2-1	.	14	TGCGCCAGCAGCTTGGTCGCAAACGACAATGAGCAGTTCTTC	CASSLVANDNEQFF
TRBD2	TRBV10-1	TRBJ2-3	.	14	TGCGCCAGCATGCCCAGCGGGAGCCATGATACGCAGTATTTT	CASMPSGSHDTQYF
.	TRBV12-5	TRBJ1-5	.	13	TGTGCTAGTGGTTTAGGAGGAACTCAGCCCCAGCATTTT	CASGLGGTQPQHF
.	TRBV30	TRBJ2-7	.	13	TGTGCCTGGAATGTGGAGCGGTTGAGCGAGCAGTACTTC	CAWNVERLSEQYF
.	TRBV7-2	TRBJ1-1	.	16	TGTGCCAGCAGCCATCCCCTGGGAAGCCAGAACACTGAAGCTTTCTTT	CASSHPLGSQNTEAFF
TRBD1	TRBV14	TRBJ2-1	.	12	TGTGCCAGCAGCCGGACGGACAGGCAACAGTTCTTC	CASSRTDRQQFF
TRBD2	TRBV11-3	TRBJ2-7	.	15	TGTGCCAGCAGCCCCCGTGCGGGAGGGATGGGGGAGCAGTACTTC	CASSPRAGGMGEQYF
.	TRBV7-9	TRBJ2-6	.	12	TGTGCCGCTTGGTCTGGGGCCAACGTCCTGACTTTC	CAAWSGANVLTF
.	TRBV6-5	TRBJ2-5	.	12	TGTGCCAGCAGACCAAGGGGAGAGACCCAGTACTTC	CASRPRGETQYF
.	TRBV6-1	TRBJ1-5	.	13	TGTGCCAGCAGAGAACAGGGAAGTGGACCCCAGCATTTT	CASREQGSGPQHF
TRBD1	TRBV28	TRBJ2-7	.	15	TGTGCCAGCAGTTTAATAGGGACAGCAACCTACGAGCAGTACTTC	CASSLIGTATYEQYF
.	TRBV6-6	TRBJ1-1	.	14	TGTGCCAGCAGTTACTCAGGGTTTAGGACTGAAGCTTTCTTT	CASSYSGFRTEAFF
TRBD1	TRBV4-3	TRBJ2-3	.	15	TGCGCCAGCAGCCAAGGGACAGGGGGCGTAGATACGCAGTATTTT	CASSQGTGGVDTQYF
TRBD2	TRBV9	TRBJ2-7	.	14	TGTGCCAGCAGCGTAGTGGGGACTAGCGACGAGCAGTACTTC	CASSVVGTSDEQYF
.	TRBV4-1	TRBJ1-5	.	13	TGCGCCAGCAGCCCACAACTCAATCAGCCCCAGCATTTT	CASSPQLNQPQHF
.	TRBV28	TRBJ1-5	few	13	TGTGCCAGCAGAAGTAGGGGCAATCAGCCCCAGCATTTT	CASRSRGNQPQHF
.	TRBV2	TRBJ2-2	.	14	TGTGCCAGCAGTGAAGATCGCAGATCCGGGGAGCTGTTTTTT	CASSEDRRSGELFF
.	TRBV15	TRBJ1-1	.	17	TGTGCCACCAGCAGAGTATCCGGGACGGTACTTAACACTGAAGCTTTCTTT	CATSRVSGTVLNTEAFF
.	TRBV21-1	TRBJ2-7	.	12	TGTGCCAGCCTAGGGCAGGCGTACGAGCAGTACTTC	CASLGQAYEQYF
.	TRBV30	TRBJ2-1	.	15	TGTGCCTGGAGTGGGAGGGGCGGGTCCTACAATGAGCAGTTCTTC	CAWSGRGGSYNEQFF
.	TRBV11-3	TRBJ2-2	.	13	TGTGCCAGCAGTCCAAGGGTAACCGGGGAGCTGTTTTTT	CASSPRVTGELFF
.	TRBV4-1	TRBJ1-4	few	15	TGCGCCAGCAGCCTGACATCGGGGGCGTATGAAAAACTGTTTTTT	CASSLTSGAYEKLFF
.	TRBV7-2	TRBJ2-1	.	16	TGTGCCAGCAGCTTAGAGGCCAGACCGTTTTTCCATGAGCAGTTCTTC	CASSLEARPFFHEQFF
TRBD1	TRBV7-2	TRBJ1-3	once	16	TGTGCCAGCAGCTTAGCCGGGACAGGCTCTGGAAACACCATATATTTT	CASSLAGTGSGNTIYF
TRBD2	TRBV15	TRBJ2-7	few	16	TGTGCCACCAGCAGTCCCCGCGGACTAGCGTTTCACGAGCAGTACTTC	CATSSPRGLAFHEQYF
.	TRBV28	TRBJ2-1	.	11	TGTGCCACCTCCACATACAATGAGCAGTTCTTC	CATSTYNEQFF
.	TRBV6-6	TRBJ1-5	.	15	TGTGCCAGCAGGGGACCGGCTTATAGCAATCAGCCCCAGCATTTT	CASRGPAYSNQPQHF
.	TRBV11-2	TRBJ2-7	.	15	TGTGCCAGCAGCCGATCCCGGGACATTTCCTACGAGCAGTACTTC	CASSRSRDISYEQYF
TRBD2	TRBV5-1	TRBJ2-3	.	16	TGCGCCAGCAGCTTGGCCGGGGCTAGCGGGCAGGGTACGCAGTATTTT	CASSLAGASGQGTQYF
.	TRBV7-9	TRBJ1-1	.	15	TGTGCCAGCAGCTTATTAGTCAGGGTGAACACTGAAGCTTTCTTT	CASSLLVRVNTEAFF
.	TRBV28	TRBJ2-4	.	11	TGTGCCAGCAGTTCTCGGGACATCCAGTACTTC	CASSSRDIQYF
TRBD2	TRBV5-4	TRBJ2-2	.	16	TGTGCCAGCAGCGATAGCGGGAGGGCGAACACCGGGGAGCTGTTTTTT	CASSDSGRANTGELFF
.	TRBV5-1	TRBJ2-2	.	16	TGCGCCAGCAGCTTGGAGTCGCTCAAAGGAACCGGGGAGCTGTTTTTT	CASSLESLKGTGELFF
TRBD1	TRBV19	TRBJ2-7	.	14	TGTGCCAGTAGTACGACAGGGCTTCCCTACGAGCAGTACTTC	CASSTTGLPYEQYF
.	TRBV4-1	TRBJ1-5	.	15	TGCGCCAGCAGCCAAGTGGGGGGAAGCAATCAGCCCCAGCATTTT	CASSQVGGSNQPQHF
.	TRBV27	TRBJ2-7	.	15	TGTGCCAGCAACATCACACAGGGCACCTCCTACGAGCAGTACTTC	CASNITQGTSYEQYF
.	TRBV5-4	TRBJ1-3	.	15	TGTGCCAGCAGCTGGGAGGGTCTGGAAGGAAACACCATATATTTT	CASSWEGLEGNTIYF
.	TRBV28	TRBJ1-3	.	13	TGTGCCAGCAATACTATCCCCCAGATGGCCATATATTTT	CASNTIPQMAIYF
.	TRBV6-5	TRBJ1-4	.	14	TGTGCCAGCAGCTCCTATCCGGGACACGAAAAACTGTTTTTT	CASSSYPGHEKLFF
TRBD1	TRBV4-1	TRBJ2-1	.	17	TGCGCCAGCAGGGGCTCTAACAGGGGCCTGTCCTACAATGAGCAGTTCTTC	CASRGSNRGLSYNEQFF
.	TRBV7-9	TRBJ1-1	.	13	TGTGCCAGCAGCTTCATCTCCGCCGGGGGAGCTTTCTTT	CASSFISAGGAFF
TRBD1	TRBV7-2	TRBJ2-7	.	13	TGTGCCAGCAGCCATCGACAGGGGCAAGGGCAGTACTTC	CASSHRQGQGQYF